This TCR beta chain was retrieved from a study of blood T cells in healthy people across ages. Study observations and caveats: Naive T cell percentage strongly correlated with TCR beta diversity. Among long-lived donors, naive CD4+ cells were more numerous and diversity higher than in aged donors.

This CDR3 comprises 18 residues. The germline V gene has CDR1 DFQATT and CDR2 SNEGSKA (reference sequence). Total RNA, at least 5 micrograms per sample, was extracted from PBMCs. To note about this clonotype: Antigen specificity is unknown.

Primers used in a second PCR of roughly 7 to 12 cycles were a sample-barcoded 5' primer and a J-beta primer mix. TCRdb re-derived calls from the 5' RACE reads in MiXCR, one entry per CDR3 protein. The data show 850,000 to 1,000,000 distinct CDR3 sequences, around 54% seen once. The receptor's source is a woman aged 55-70 years in good health. The chain combines TRBV20-1 with TRBJ2-4; 11 nucleotides line up with TRBD2. The better agreement between TRBJ2-7 and the DNA end casts doubt on the J call. The sequenced material came from blood. The CDR3 here is CSVSLAGLAELRTYEQYF. CDR3 in DNA: TGCAGTGTTAGTCTTGCGGGACTAGCGGAACTAAGAACCTACGAGCAGTACTTC.